Presented here are 12 T cell receptor beta chains from one specimen sequenced in a study of shared clonotypes between healthy human individuals. The method was immunoSEQ multiplex PCR; TCRdb's version includes in-frame clones alone and lacks a portion of them. The sample contains approximately 530,000 clones, 90% to 97% of which appear only once. Sequences were obtained from naive CD4+ T cells sorted from blood. Subset reported: CD45RA+ positively selected. These receptors were collected from a woman aged 30 to 39 in good health.

This clone was recorded once. The chain combines TRBV19 with TRBJ1-2; 10 bases line up with TRBD1. In germline, CDR1 is LNHDA, CDR2 SQIVND (reference sequence). The CDR3 extends over 14 amino acids. The V and J ends lost 1 base and 6 bases, in that order; junction bases with no gene match: 2. CDR3 coding DNA: TGTGCCAGTAGTATAGGACAGGGGGCGAATGGCTACACCTTC. Its translation: CASSIGQGANGYTF.

The CDR3 protein is CASSLLGPQETQYF. CDR3 bases: TGTGCCAGCAGCTTGCTGGGGCCCCAAGAGACCCAGTACTTC. The chain uses TRBV5-5 and TRBJ2-5; tentatively, D is TRBD1 (5 bases). Trimming pared 1 base from V and 1 base from J, leaving 8 bases between. The CDR3 consists of 14 residues. The germline V gene has CDR1 SGHKS and CDR2 YYEKEE (reference sequence).

This sequence joins TRBV19 and TRBJ2-1; TRBD2 agrees at 10 bases. CDR1 and CDR2 (germline): LNHDA, SQIVND (reference sequence). Trimming cost V 5 bases and J 1 base; bases outside gene matches: 8. The CDR3 is 17 amino acids. CDR3 loop: CASSSLAGVGSYNEQFF. The CDR3 region has the DNA TGTGCCAGTAGTTCTCTAGCGGGAGTAGGGTCCTACAATGAGCAGTTCTTC.

The chain uses TRBV9 and TRBJ2-5; D is unresolved. The germline CDR1 and CDR2 sequences are SGDLS and YYNGEE. The CDR3 totals 16 residues. V lost 0 bases and J lost 3, with 15 bases in between. The CDR3 protein is CASSVGALPSEETQYF. The CDR3 DNA sequence: TGTGCCAGCAGCGTAGGGGCCCTACCATCGGAAGAGACCCAGTACTTC.

The V call is TRBV14, the J call TRBJ2-3, with D perhaps TRBD2 (9 bases). Looked up from germline, CDR1 is SGHDN and CDR2 is FVKESK. CDR3 length: 18 amino acids. V was clipped by 4 bases and J by 2 bases, with 22 bases between them. CDR3 protein: CASSRGQATSGYTDTQYF. The CDR3 DNA sequence: TGTGCCAGCAGCCGGGGACAGGCGACTAGCGGATACACAGATACGCAGTATTTT.

The chain carries TRBV29-1 and TRBJ2-5, with D uncertain. The tail of the sequence fits TRBJ2-7 better, so the J call may be wrong. This CDR3 region has 13 residues. Per the germline V gene, CDR1 is SQVTM and CDR2 is ANQGSEA. The CDR3 loop is CSVEKGRTYEQYF. The CDR3 nucleotides read TGCAGCGTTGAAAAGGGCAGAACCTACGAGCAGTACTTC.

V usage is TRBV28 and J usage is TRBJ1-2, with TRBD1 matching 7 bases. Trimming cost V 5 bases and J 1 base; bases outside gene matches: 10. The CDR3 is made up of 16 amino acids. Germline-derived CDR1 and CDR2 are MDHEN and SYDVKM. The CDR3 sequence is CASSLSSTGFNYGYTF. CDR3 nucleotides: TGTGCCAGCAGTCTCTCCTCGACAGGGTTTAACTATGGCTACACCTTC.

J is TRBJ2-3 and V is TRBV9; 9 bases are shared with TRBD2. CDR1 SGDLS and CDR2 YYNGEE come from the germline V gene. With V trimmed by 6 bases and J by 6 bases, 8 bases remained unmatched. This CDR3 is built from 14 residues. CDR3 in DNA: TGTGCCAGCAACCGCGGAGCGGGAGGCGATACGCAGTATTTT. As protein: CASNRGAGGDTQYF.

CDR3 protein: CASRRGSTDTQYF. In nucleotides, the CDR3 is TGTGCCAGTAGGCGAGGAAGCACAGATACGCAGTATTTT. V and J are TRBV19 and TRBJ2-3; D remains unclear. V was pared by 6 bases and J by 0 bases, with 7 bases between. In germline, CDR1 is LNHDA, CDR2 SQIVND (reference sequence). This CDR3 region has 13 residues. The full variable domain, in which reference TRBV19 and TRBJ2-3 provide the parts outside the CDR3, is DGGITQSPKYLFRKEGQNVTLSCEQNLNHDAMYWYRQDPGQGLRLIYYSQIVNDFQKGDIAEGYSVSREKKESFPLTVTSAQKNPTAFYLCASRRGSTDTQYFGPGTRLTVL.

This clone was counted only a few times. This rearrangement joins TRBV27 to TRBJ2-4; D call uncertain. Trimming removed 2 bases from V and 7 bases from J, with 9 bases in between. Germline values: CDR1 MNHEY, CDR2 SMNVEV (reference sequence). CDR3 length equals 13 residues. For the CDR3, the DNA is TGTGCCAGCAGTTTAGCCTCCGAGAACATTCAGTACTTC. Its protein is CASSLASENIQYF.

The V and J genes are TRBV5-1 and TRBJ2-5, with D hard to call. This CDR3 has 11 amino acids. Trimming removed 7 bases from V and 5 bases from J, with 9 bases in between. Germline V lookup: CDR1 SGHRS, CDR2 YFSETQ. Written as DNA, the CDR3 is TGCGCCAGCTCCGTGGAGGAGACCCAGTACTTC. Translated: CASSVEETQYF.

The chain is built from TRBV2 and TRBJ2-7; D may correspond to TRBD1 or TRBD2 (5 bases each). CDR1 is SNHLY and CDR2 is FYNNEI in the germline V gene. Trimming removed 6 bases from V and 0 bases from J, with 12 bases in between. The CDR3 loop spans 14 amino acids. This CDR3 is CASRIGESSYEQYF. As DNA, the CDR3 is TGTGCCAGCAGGATAGGGGAGAGCTCCTACGAGCAGTACTTC.